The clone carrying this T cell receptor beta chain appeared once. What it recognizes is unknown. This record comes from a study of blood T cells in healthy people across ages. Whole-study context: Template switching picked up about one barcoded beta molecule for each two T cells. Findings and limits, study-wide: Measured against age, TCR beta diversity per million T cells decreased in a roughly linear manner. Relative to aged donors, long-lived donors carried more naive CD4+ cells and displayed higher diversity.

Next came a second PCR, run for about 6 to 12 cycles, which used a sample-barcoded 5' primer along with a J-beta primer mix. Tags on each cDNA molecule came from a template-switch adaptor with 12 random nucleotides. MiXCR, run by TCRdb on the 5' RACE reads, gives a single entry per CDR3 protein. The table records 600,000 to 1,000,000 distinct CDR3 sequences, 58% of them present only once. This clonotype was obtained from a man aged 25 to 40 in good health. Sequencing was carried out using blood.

This CDR3 is CASSDSRVTTDTQYF. The CDR3, as DNA: TGTGCCAGCAGTGATTCGCGGGTGACTACAGATACGCAGTATTTT. The chain is built from TRBV25-1 and TRBJ2-3, with a tentative D call TRBD2 (5 bases). The CDR3 runs to 15 residues. V was shortened by 3 bases and J by 3 bases, with 13 bases between the two germline ends. The germline V gene encodes CDR1 MGHDK and CDR2 SYGVNS.